This T cell receptor (beta chain) was identified during a study of T cells after yellow fever vaccination. Study conclusions and caveats: Although the secondary response was weaker, it peaked faster, at day 5 versus 15.

Trimming stripped 5 bases from V and 0 bases from J, with 9 bases between. This CDR3 region has 15 residues. The germline CDR1 and CDR2 sequences are SGHRS and YFSETQ. This clonotype was observed at least ten times. Its specificity is unknown. Using its own MiXCR run on the 5' RACE reads, TCRdb lists one record per CDR3 protein. Of approximately 300,000 distinct CDR3 sequences listed, approximately 12% are singletons. Source: CD4+ T cells sorted from PBMCs, taken 45 days after the yellow fever booster vaccination. The clonotype originates from a man aged 18 to 29 who received the YFV17D yellow fever vaccine. The genes are TRBV5-1 and TRBJ1-6; no firm D call. This CDR3 is CASRAGSSYNSPLHF. CDR3 bases: TGCGCCAGCAGAGCGGGGAGCTCCTATAATTCACCCCTCCACTTT.